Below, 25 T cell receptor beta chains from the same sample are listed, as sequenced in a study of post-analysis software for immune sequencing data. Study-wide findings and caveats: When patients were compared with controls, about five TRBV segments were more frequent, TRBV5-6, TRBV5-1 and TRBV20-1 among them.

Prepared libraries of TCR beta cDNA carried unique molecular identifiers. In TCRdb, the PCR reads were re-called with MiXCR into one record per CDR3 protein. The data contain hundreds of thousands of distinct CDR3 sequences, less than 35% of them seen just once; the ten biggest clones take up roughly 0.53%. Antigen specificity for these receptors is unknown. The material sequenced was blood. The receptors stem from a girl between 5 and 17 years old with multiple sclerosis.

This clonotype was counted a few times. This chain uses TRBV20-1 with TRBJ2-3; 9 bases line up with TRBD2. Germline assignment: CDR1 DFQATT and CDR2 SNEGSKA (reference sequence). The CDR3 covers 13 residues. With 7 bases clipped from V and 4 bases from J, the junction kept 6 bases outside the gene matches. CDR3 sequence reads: CSVREGHADTQYF. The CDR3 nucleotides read TGCAGTGTGCGGGAGGGCCACGCAGATACGCAGTATTTT.

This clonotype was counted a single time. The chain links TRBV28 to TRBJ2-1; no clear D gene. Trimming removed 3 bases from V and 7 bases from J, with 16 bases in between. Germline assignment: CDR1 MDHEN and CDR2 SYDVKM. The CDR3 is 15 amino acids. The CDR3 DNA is TGTGCCAGCAGTTTGCTAGACTCATTAGTAAATGAGCAGTTCTTC. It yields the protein CASSLLDSLVNEQFF.

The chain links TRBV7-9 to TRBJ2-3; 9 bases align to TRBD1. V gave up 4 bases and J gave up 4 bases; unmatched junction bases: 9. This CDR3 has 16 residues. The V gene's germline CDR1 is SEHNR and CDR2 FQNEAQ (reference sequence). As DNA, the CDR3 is TGTGCCAGCAGCTCCCGGACAGGGGTTGTGGCAGATACGCAGTATTTT. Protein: CASSSRTGVVADTQYF. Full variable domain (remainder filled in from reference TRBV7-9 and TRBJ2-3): DTGVSQNPRHKITKRGQNVTFRCDPISEHNRLYWYRQTLGQGPEFLTYFQNEAQLEKSRLLSDRFSAERPKGSFSTLEIQRTEQGDSAMYLCASSSRTGVVADTQYFGPGTRLTVL.

CDR3 bases: TGTGCCAGCAGTGAATTTGGGGACCGGGACAGTCGAAATTCACCCCTCCACTTT. This gives the protein CASSEFGDRDSRNSPLHF. The chain couples TRBV25-1 to TRBJ1-6, with TRBD1 identical over 7 bases. The V and J ends lost 1 base and 7 bases, in that order; junction bases with no gene match: 13. There are 18 residues in the CDR3. In germline, CDR1 is MGHDK, CDR2 SYGVNS.

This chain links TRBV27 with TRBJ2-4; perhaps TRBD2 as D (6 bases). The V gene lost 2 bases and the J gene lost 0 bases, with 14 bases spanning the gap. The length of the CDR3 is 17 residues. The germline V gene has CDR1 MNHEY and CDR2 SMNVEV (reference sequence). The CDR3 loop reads CASSLGSPGGAKNIQYF. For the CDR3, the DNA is TGTGCCAGCAGTTTAGGTTCCCCCGGGGGAGCCAAAAACATTCAGTACTTC.

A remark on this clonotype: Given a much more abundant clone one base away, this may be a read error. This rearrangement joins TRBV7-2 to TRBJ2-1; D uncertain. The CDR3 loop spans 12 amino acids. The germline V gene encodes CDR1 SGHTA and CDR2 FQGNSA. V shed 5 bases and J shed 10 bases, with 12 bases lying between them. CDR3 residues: CASSPNWYEQFF. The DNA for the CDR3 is TGTGCCAGCAGCCCCAATTGGTACGAGCAGTTCTTC.

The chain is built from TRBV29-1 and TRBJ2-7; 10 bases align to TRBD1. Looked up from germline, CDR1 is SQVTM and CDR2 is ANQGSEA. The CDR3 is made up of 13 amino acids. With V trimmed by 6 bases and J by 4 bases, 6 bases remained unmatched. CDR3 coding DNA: TGCAGCGTCGCGGCGGGACAGGGGTACGAGCAGTACTTC. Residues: CSVAAGQGYEQYF.

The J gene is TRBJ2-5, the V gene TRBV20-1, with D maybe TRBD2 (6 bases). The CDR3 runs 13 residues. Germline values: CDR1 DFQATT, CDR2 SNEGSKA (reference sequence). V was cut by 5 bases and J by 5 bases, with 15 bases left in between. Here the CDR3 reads CSAGRPPGETQYF. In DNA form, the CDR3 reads TGCAGTGCTGGGAGGCCCCCTGGGGAGACCCAGTACTTC.

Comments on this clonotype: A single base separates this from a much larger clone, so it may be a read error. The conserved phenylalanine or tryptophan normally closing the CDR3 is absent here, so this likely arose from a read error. In nucleotides, the CDR3 is TGCAGCGTGGGACAGGCCCGGGATTCACCCCTCCACTGT. Its protein product is CSVGQARDSPLHC. This rearrangement joins TRBV29-1 to TRBJ1-6, with TRBD1 identical over 8 bases. The CDR3 sequence is 13 residues long. Germline V lookup: CDR1 SQVTM, CDR2 ANQGSEA. V was pared by 6 bases and J by 8 bases, with 6 bases of the junction left unmatched.

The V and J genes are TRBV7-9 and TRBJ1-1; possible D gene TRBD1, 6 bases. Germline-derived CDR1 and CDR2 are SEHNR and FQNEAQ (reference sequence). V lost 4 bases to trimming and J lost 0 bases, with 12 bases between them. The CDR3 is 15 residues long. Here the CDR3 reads CASSSGQILNTEAFF. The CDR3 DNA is TGTGCCAGCAGCTCCGGACAGATATTGAACACTGAAGCTTTCTTT.

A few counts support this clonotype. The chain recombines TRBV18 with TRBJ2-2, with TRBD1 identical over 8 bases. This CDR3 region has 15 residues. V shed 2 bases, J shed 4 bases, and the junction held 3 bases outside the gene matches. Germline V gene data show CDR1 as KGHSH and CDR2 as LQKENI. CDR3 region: CASSPGQGPTGELFF. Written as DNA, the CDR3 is TGTGCCAGCTCACCAGGACAGGGCCCCACCGGGGAGCTGTTTTTT. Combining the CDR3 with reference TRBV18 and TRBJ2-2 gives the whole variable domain NAGVMQNPRHLVRRRGQEARLRCSPMKGHSHVYWYRQLPEEGLKFMVYLQKENIIDESGMPKERFSAEFPKEGPSILRIQQVVRGDSAAYFCASSPGQGPTGELFFGEGSRLTVL.

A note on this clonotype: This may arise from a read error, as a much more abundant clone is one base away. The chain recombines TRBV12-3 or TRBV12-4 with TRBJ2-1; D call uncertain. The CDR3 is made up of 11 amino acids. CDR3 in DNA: TGTACCAGCAGTTTCTATGGTGTGGTGTTCTTC. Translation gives CTSSFYGVVFF.

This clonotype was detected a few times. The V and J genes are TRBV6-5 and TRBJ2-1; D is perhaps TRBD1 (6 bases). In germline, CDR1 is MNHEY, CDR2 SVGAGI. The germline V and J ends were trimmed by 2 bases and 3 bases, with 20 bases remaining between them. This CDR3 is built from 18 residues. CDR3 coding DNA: TGTGCCAGCAGTTACACACCCCGTTTAGGCAGGGGCTACAATGAGCAGTTCTTC. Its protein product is CASSYTPRLGRGYNEQFF.

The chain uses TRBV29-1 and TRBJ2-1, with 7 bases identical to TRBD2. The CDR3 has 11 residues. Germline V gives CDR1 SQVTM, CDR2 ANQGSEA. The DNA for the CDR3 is TGCAGTGGGGGGGGATACAATGAGCAGTTCTTC. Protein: CSGGGYNEQFF.

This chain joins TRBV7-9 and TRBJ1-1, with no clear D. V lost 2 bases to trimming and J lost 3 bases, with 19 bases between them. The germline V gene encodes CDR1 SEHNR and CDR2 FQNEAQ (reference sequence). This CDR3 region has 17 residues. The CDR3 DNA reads TGTGCCAGCAGCTTATCCCAGTGGGGAGCGGTGGACACTGAAGCTTTCTTT. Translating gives CASSLSQWGAVDTEAFF.

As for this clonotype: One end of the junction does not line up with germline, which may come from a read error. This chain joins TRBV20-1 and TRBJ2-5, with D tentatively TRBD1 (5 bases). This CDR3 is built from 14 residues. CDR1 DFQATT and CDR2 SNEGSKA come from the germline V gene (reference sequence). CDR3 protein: CSARIRPLQGAQYF. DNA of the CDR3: TGCAGCGCTAGAATTCGACCCCTCCAAGGGGCCCAGTACTTC.

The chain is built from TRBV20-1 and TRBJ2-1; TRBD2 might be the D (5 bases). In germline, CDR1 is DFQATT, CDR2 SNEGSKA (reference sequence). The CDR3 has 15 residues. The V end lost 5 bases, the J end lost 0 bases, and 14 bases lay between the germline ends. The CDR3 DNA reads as TGCAGTGCTGAAAATAGCGCCAGCTCCTACAATGAGCAGTTCTTC. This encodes CSAENSASSYNEQFF.

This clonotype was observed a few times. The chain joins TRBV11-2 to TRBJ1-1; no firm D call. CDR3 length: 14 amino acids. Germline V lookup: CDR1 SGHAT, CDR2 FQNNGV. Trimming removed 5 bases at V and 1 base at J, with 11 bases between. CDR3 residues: CASSQISSNTEAFF. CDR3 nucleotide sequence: TGTGCCAGCAGCCAAATCTCGTCGAACACTGAAGCTTTCTTT.

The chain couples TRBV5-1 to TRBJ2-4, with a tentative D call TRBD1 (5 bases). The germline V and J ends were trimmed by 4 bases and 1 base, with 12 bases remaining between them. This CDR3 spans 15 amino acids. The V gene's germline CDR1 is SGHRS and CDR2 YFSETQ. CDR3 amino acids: CASSEGDSAKNIQYF. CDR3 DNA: TGCGCCAGCAGCGAAGGGGATTCGGCCAAAAACATTCAGTACTTC.

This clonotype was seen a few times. In DNA form, the CDR3 reads TGTGCCAGCAGCAAAGAGGAGCGGGGGGGCACAGATACGCAGTATTTT. Amino acids: CASSKEERGGTDTQYF. V and J are TRBV21-1 and TRBJ2-3; the table's D call, TRBD2, has no DNA check behind it. TRBV21-1 is flagged as a pseudogene. The CDR3 runs to 16 residues.

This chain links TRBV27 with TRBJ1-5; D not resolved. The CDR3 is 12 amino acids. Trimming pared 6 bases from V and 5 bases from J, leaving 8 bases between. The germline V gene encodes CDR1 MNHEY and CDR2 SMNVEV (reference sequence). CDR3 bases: TGTGCCAGCAGCCGCCCACATCAGCCCCAGCATTTT. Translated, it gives CASSRPHQPQHF.

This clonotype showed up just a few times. CDR3 loop: CASSPNGMNTEAFF. The CDR3 coding sequence is TGTGCCAGCTCACCAAACGGCATGAACACTGAAGCTTTCTTT. This chain connects TRBV18 to TRBJ1-1; D gene unclear. V was trimmed by 2 bases and J by 0 bases, leaving 7 bases between them. The CDR3 is 14 amino acids. The germline V gene encodes CDR1 KGHSH and CDR2 LQKENI. Full variable domain (outside the CDR3, taken from reference TRBV18 and TRBJ1-1): NAGVMQNPRHLVRRRGQEARLRCSPMKGHSHVYWYRQLPEEGLKFMVYLQKENIIDESGMPKERFSAEFPKEGPSILRIQQVVRGDSAAYFCASSPNGMNTEAFFGQGTRLTVV.

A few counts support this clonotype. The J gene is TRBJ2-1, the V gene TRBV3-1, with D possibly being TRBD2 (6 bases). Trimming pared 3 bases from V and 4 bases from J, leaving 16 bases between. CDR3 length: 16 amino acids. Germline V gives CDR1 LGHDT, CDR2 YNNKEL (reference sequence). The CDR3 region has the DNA TGTGCCAGCAGCCACATGAACGCGGGACCTTACAATGAGCAGTTCTTC. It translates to CASSHMNAGPYNEQFF.

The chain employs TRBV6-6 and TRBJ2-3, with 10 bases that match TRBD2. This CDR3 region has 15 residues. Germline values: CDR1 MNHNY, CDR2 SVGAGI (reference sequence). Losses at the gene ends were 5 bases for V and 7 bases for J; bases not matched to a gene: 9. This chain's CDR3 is CASSGLAEVRYTQYF. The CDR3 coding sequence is TGTGCCAGCAGTGGACTAGCGGAAGTACGATATACGCAGTATTTT.

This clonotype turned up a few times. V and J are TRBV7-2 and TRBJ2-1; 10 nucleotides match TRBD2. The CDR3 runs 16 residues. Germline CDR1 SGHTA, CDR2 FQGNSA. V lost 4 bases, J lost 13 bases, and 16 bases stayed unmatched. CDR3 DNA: TGTGCCAGCAGCTCAAAAACGGGACTAGCGTGGTCCACCCAGTTCTTC. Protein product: CASSSKTGLAWSTQFF.